This T cell receptor (beta chain) derives from a study of blood T cells in healthy people across ages (dated by TCRdb to 2014 to 2015). Describing the broader study: In model experiments, template switching captured roughly one uniquely barcoded TCR beta cDNA molecule for every two T cells. To track age-related changes in TCR beta repertoire diversity, the study relied on deep sequencing normalized with unique cDNA molecular identifiers. Donors were grouped into four age groups: young (average approximately 16 years), middle-aged (39), aged (roughly 62) and long-lived (82). To avoid experimental bias, donors of different ages were randomly spread across the sequencing lanes. Two additional independent replicas of 1 million unique cDNA reads from the same blood draw were analyzed for two donors (one aged 18 to 30 and one aged 80 or older).

In this sample, this clonotype turned up a few times. The clone's antigen remains unknown. The junction and the germline gene differ at one end; a read error may be behind it. Libraries were constructed by 5' RACE. The second PCR ran for about 6 to 12 cycles and used a J-beta primer mix along with a sample-barcoded 5' primer. Each TCR beta cDNA molecule received a unique molecular identifier from a template-switch 5' adaptor carrying 12 random nucleotides. Each sample yielded at least 2.5 million CDR3-containing paired-end reads. The Mint cDNA synthesis kit, primed by a TRBC-specific oligonucleotide, was used to synthesize first-strand cDNA from all RNA. Following uracil-DNA glycosylase treatment, a first 18-cycle PCR with universal primers M1SS and BC2_uni_R was performed on all cDNA. Regarding the original processing steps: For normalization, 1 million high-quality reads were randomly selected from each sample, with every read carrying a distinct molecular identifier. Instead of being binned into consensus sequences, reads that shared molecular identifiers were thrown out. MiTCR, set to a Q25 quality threshold and the strictest error-elimination algorithm, was used for CDR3 identification, clonotype clustering and error correction. Lower-bound total TCR beta diversity was estimated with a nonparametric unseen species model using Euler transformation. TCRdb reworked the public reads: Q25 trimming with fastp, MiXCR clone assembly, productive beta chains retained. Every distinct CDR3 protein forms one entry, paired with its most common genes and DNA. It is TCRdb's table, rather than the study itself, that gives the V and J calls and clone size. In all, the sample holds roughly 1.9 million distinct CDR3 sequences, and 35% to 50% of those were seen once. 23% of the sample is taken by the ten largest.

Systemically healthy Caucasian individuals from Russia, some 36 in total and aged roughly 6 to 100 years, were included as donors. Around 10 milliliters of peripheral blood were drawn from each donor into EDTA-treated Vacutainer tubes. Ficoll-Paque density-gradient centrifugation was used to isolate PBMCs, with at least 6.5 million per sample. Total RNA, at least 6 micrograms per sample, was extracted from PBMCs with Trizol reagent. The percentages of naive CD45RAhigh/CD27high T cells were determined by flow cytometry on a PBMC aliquot from every donor. Overall study outcomes, separate from this receptor: Because the CMV infection status of the donors was unknown, age-related changes in expanded clonotypes may potentially have been confounded. Conclusive comparison of naive and antigen-experienced compartments was prevented by the profiling of bulk unsorted PBMCs. A strong correlation was found between observed TCR beta diversity and the percentage of naive T cells measured by flow cytometry. Estimates of total diversity based on one million sequenced T cells were regarded as lower bounds and as underestimates. As age increased, observed TCR beta diversity per million T cells dropped in a roughly linear way, and a significant reduction was already evident by age about 40. The long-lived group showed more naive CD4+ T cells, fewer expanded clones and increased TCR diversity than the aged group, suggesting age selection.

Sequencing used blood. This receptor was taken from a human donor in good health.

The DNA is as follows: TGTGCCACCAGCAGCCATAGGGGCGAGACCTACAAGCAGTACTTC. Its protein reads: CATSSHRGETYKQYF. Recombination linked TRBV15 to TRBJ2-7; TRBD1 is perhaps the D gene, given 5 matching bases. Sequences LNHNV (CDR1) and YYDKDF (CDR2) are obtained from the germline V gene (reference sequence). The CDR3 spans 15 residues, from the cysteine through the phenylalanine. Only CDR3 DNA is held: 45 bases, read in frame from base 1. The full variable domain, with segments outside the CDR3 supplied by the reference TRBV15 and TRBJ2-7 proteins, appears as DAMVIQNPRYQVTQFGKPVTLSCSQTLNHNVMYWYQQKSSQAPKLLFHYYDKDFNNEADTPDNFQSRRPNTSFCFLDIRSPGLGDTAMYLCATSSHRGETYKQYFGPGTRLTVT.